A selection of T cell receptor beta chains follows, all from one sample in a study of T-cell memory formation after mild COVID-19. TCRdb re-called the 5' RACE reads through MiXCR, storing one row per CDR3 protein. Of around 340,000 distinct CDR3 sequences listed, over 20% are singletons. The sequencing sample was made of PBMCs or a T cell subset sorted from them (not recorded which). These receptors all come from an adult woman who had mild COVID-19 (a few samples of this study predate the infection). Cell type and time point are not known. Each CDR3 is given with its conserved first and last residue. D genes are given only for firm matches. Rows may omit the clone size; those that give it use once, few, many or a size class.

V gene,CDR3 length,clone size,D gene,J gene,CDR3 DNA,CDR3 protein
TRBV2,13,NA,NA,TRBJ2-7,TGTGCCAGCACCGGGGCCGCTCTCTACGAGCAGTACTTC,CASTGAALYEQYF
TRBV4-1,15,few,NA,TRBJ2-7,TGCGCCAGCAGCCAAGATCAGGATAGCTCCTACGAGCAGTACTTC,CASSQDQDSSYEQYF
TRBV12-3/TRBV12-4,15,few,NA,TRBJ2-7,TGTGCCAGCAGTTTACCAGGGGCCCAGGCCTACGAGCAGTACTTC,CASSLPGAQAYEQYF
TRBV20-1,13,many,TRBD2,TRBJ2-7,TGCAGTGGTACGCTAGCGGTCTCCTACGAGCAGTACTTC,CSGTLAVSYEQYF
TRBV6-1,15,NA,TRBD1,TRBJ1-2,TGTGCCAGCAGTGAAGGTCCCGGGACAGCGTATGGCTACACCTTC,CASSEGPGTAYGYTF
TRBV18,14,few,NA,TRBJ2-3,TGTGCCAGCTCACCAGTGGACAGCACAGATACGCAGTATTTT,CASSPVDSTDTQYF
TRBV7-6,12,NA,NA,TRBJ2-2,TGTGCCAGCAACTCGGGGGACGGGGAGCTGTTTTTT,CASNSGDGELFF
TRBV7-2,13,NA,TRBD2,TRBJ2-3,TGTGCCGGACAGCGGGAGGGCCTAAATACGCAGTATTTT,CAGQREGLNTQYF
TRBV7-2,15,NA,NA,TRBJ2-7,TGTGCCAGCAGCCGTCGAATGGCTAGCTCCTACGAGCAGTACTTC,CASSRRMASSYEQYF
TRBV20-1,15,once,TRBD2,TRBJ2-2,TGCAGTGCTAGCCTAGCGGGGGGGCCGGACGGGGAGCTGTTTTTT,CSASLAGGPDGELFF
TRBV20-1,16,few,TRBD1,TRBJ2-1,TGCAGTGCTAGAGAACCCCACAGGGGGAGTTACAATGAGCAGTTCTTC,CSAREPHRGSYNEQFF
TRBV24-1,13,NA,NA,TRBJ2-5,TGTGCCACCAGCCCCCTGGGGGTGGAGACCCAGTACTTC,CATSPLGVETQYF
TRBV6-1,13,few,NA,TRBJ1-2,TGTGCCAGCAGTGAACAACGGTCCTATGGCTACACCTTC,CASSEQRSYGYTF
TRBV2,14,NA,NA,TRBJ1-5,TGTGCCAGCAAGGAGGGGCAGAGCAATCAGCCCCAGCATTTT,CASKEGQSNQPQHF
TRBV7-9,16,once,TRBD1,TRBJ2-7,TGTGCCAGCAGCTTAGCACTCTGGGACAGGGAGGACGAGCAGTACTTC,CASSLALWDREDEQYF
TRBV19,13,many,NA,TRBJ1-6,TGTGCCAGTAGTATTGCGACATTCTCATCCCTCCACTTT,CASSIATFSSLHF
TRBV18,15,NA,TRBD1,TRBJ1-5,TGTGCCAGCTCAGAGACAGGGTATAGCAATCAGCCCCAGCATTTT,CASSETGYSNQPQHF
TRBV2,15,NA,TRBD2,TRBJ2-2,TGTGCCAGCAGTGAAACGACTAGCATATCCGGGGAGCTGTTTTTT,CASSETTSISGELFF
TRBV7-3,15,NA,TRBD1,TRBJ2-5,TGTGCCAGCAGCGACGGGACAGGGACGAGGGAGACCCAGTACTTC,CASSDGTGTRETQYF
TRBV4-1,19,NA,NA,TRBJ2-7,TGCGCCAGCTCCTGGAACCCCCGGGGAAGGGACATCATCTGGTACGAGCAGTACTTC,CASSWNPRGRDIIWYEQYF
TRBV24-1,13,few,NA,TRBJ2-7,TGTGCCACCAGTGCAGGAGAGTACTACGAGCAGTACTTC,CATSAGEYYEQYF
TRBV9,15,NA,TRBD2,TRBJ2-1,TGTGCCAGCAGCCGGGAGATAGCGGGAGGGAATGAGCAGTTCTTC,CASSREIAGGNEQFF
TRBV4-1,13,NA,NA,TRBJ2-2,TGCGCCAGCCTCCGGTTGGCGACCGGGGAGCTGTTTTTT,CASLRLATGELFF
TRBV12-3/TRBV12-4,13,NA,NA,TRBJ2-7,TGTGCCAGCAGAAGAGACGGAAACTACGAGCAGTACTTC,CASRRDGNYEQYF
TRBV5-1,16,few,NA,TRBJ2-1,TGCGCCAGCAACGCCGGAGCAGGGGTCAGATACAATGAGCAGTTCTTC,CASNAGAGVRYNEQFF
TRBV4-3,18,NA,TRBD2,TRBJ2-1,TGCGCCAGCAGCCAAGAAGGTAGCGGGACCCCCCCGGCGAATGAGCAGTTCTTC,CASSQEGSGTPPANEQFF
TRBV9,15,NA,NA,TRBJ2-7,TGTGCCAGCAGCGTAGCGTCTAGCTTCTCCTACGAGCAGTACTTC,CASSVASSFSYEQYF
TRBV20-1,15,NA,NA,TRBJ2-1,TGCAGTGCTAGAGAAGAGTCTAGCTCCTACAATGAGCAGTTCTTC,CSAREESSSYNEQFF
TRBV19,14,NA,NA,TRBJ1-2,TGTGCCAGTAGTATACCATACCCAAGCTATGGCTACACCTTC,CASSIPYPSYGYTF
TRBV6-2/TRBV6-3,13,NA,NA,TRBJ2-2,TGTGCCACCTCAGTTAGTCAGACCGGGGAGCTGTTTTTT,CATSVSQTGELFF
TRBV5-1,16,NA,TRBD1,TRBJ1-1,TGCGCCAGCAGCCCCGGGACAGGGGGCGGCGGCACTGAAGCTTTCTTT,CASSPGTGGGGTEAFF
TRBV24-1,12,few,NA,TRBJ1-5,TGTGCCACCAGTGAGGAGACTCAGCCCCAGCATTTT,CATSEETQPQHF
TRBV3-1,12,NA,TRBD1,TRBJ2-5,TGTGCCAGCAGCTCCGGGACAGGGAACTTCGACTTC,CASSSGTGNFDF
TRBV5-1,14,NA,NA,TRBJ2-1,TGCGCCAGCACCCGGGAAGAAGGGGGGAATGAGCAGTTCTTC,CASTREEGGNEQFF
TRBV4-1,16,NA,TRBD1,TRBJ2-7,TGCGCCAGCAGCCAACTCGGGACAGGGGGCCCCTACGAGCAGTACTTC,CASSQLGTGGPYEQYF
TRBV5-1,15,NA,TRBD1,TRBJ2-5,TGCGCCAGCAGCTTACAGGGGGCGCCTAGAGAGACCCAGTACTTC,CASSLQGAPRETQYF
TRBV29-1,14,NA,TRBD2,TRBJ2-1,TGCAGCGTTGAAGGACTAGCGGCCTACAATGAGCAGTTCTTC,CSVEGLAAYNEQFF
TRBV7-9,21,NA,TRBD2,TRBJ2-1,TGTGCCAGCAGCTCCTCTTTCGGGACTAGCGGGGGCAACCGATCCTACAATGAGCAGTTCTTC,CASSSSFGTSGGNRSYNEQFF
TRBV6-5,15,NA,NA,TRBJ2-4,TGTGCCAGCAGTTACTCATCGGGGGTCGGCGACATTCAGTACTTC,CASSYSSGVGDIQYF
TRBV24-1,12,few,NA,TRBJ2-1,TGTGCCACCCTTGGGGACCTGAATGAGCAGTTCTTC,CATLGDLNEQFF
TRBV15,14,NA,NA,TRBJ2-3,TGTGCCACCAGGAGAGAGTTTAGCACAGATACGCAGTATTTT,CATRREFSTDTQYF
TRBV6-4,15,NA,TRBD1,TRBJ2-3,TGTGCCAGCAGTGAGGGGACAGGGGCCGCAGATACGCAGTATTTT,CASSEGTGAADTQYF
TRBV5-1,17,few,NA,TRBJ1-6,TGCGCCAGCAGCTTGGGTAGAACAGAAGCGCGTAGTTCACCCCTCCACTTT,CASSLGRTEARSSPLHF
TRBV12-3/TRBV12-4,17,NA,NA,TRBJ2-3,TGTGCCAGCAGTTTAATTACCCTGACACCTAGCACAGATACGCAGTATTTT,CASSLITLTPSTDTQYF
TRBV7-2,17,few,NA,TRBJ2-3,TGTGCCAGCAGCTCAACCCCCGGGACAAGGAGCACAGATACGCAGTATTTT,CASSSTPGTRSTDTQYF
TRBV11-2,15,NA,TRBD2,TRBJ2-1,TGTGCCAGCAGCCCGCTAGCGGGAGGGCTACATGAGCAGTTCTTC,CASSPLAGGLHEQFF
TRBV12-3/TRBV12-4,15,NA,NA,TRBJ1-5,TGTGCCAGCAGTTTAGAGGGGACATGGGGTCAGCCCCAGCATTTT,CASSLEGTWGQPQHF
TRBV24-1,15,NA,TRBD2,TRBJ2-7,TGTGCCACCAGTGACCCGACTAGCGGGGGCTACGAGCAGTACTTC,CATSDPTSGGYEQYF
TRBV20-1,14,NA,TRBD2,TRBJ2-3,TGCAGTGCTCTGACTAGCGGGGGCACAGATACGCAGTATTTT,CSALTSGGTDTQYF
TRBV5-1,13,NA,NA,TRBJ2-5,TGCGCCAGCACCTCCCTGCAGGGGGAGACCCAGTACTTC,CASTSLQGETQYF
TRBV20-1,15,NA,TRBD1,TRBJ1-1,TGCAGTGCTCCCGCCCTGGCCAGGGGGCACACTGAAGCTTTCTTT,CSAPALARGHTEAFF
TRBV19,13,few,NA,TRBJ2-3,TGTGCCAGTACTTGGCAGGGCACAGATACGCAGTATTTT,CASTWQGTDTQYF
TRBV18,14,NA,NA,TRBJ2-7,TGTGCCAGCTCACCACCTACGGGCTCCTACGAGCAGTACTTC,CASSPPTGSYEQYF
TRBV6-2/TRBV6-3,15,NA,NA,TRBJ2-1,TGTGCCAGGGTCGCCTCAGGCTGTCTTCCCAATGAGCAGTTCTTC,CARVASGCLPNEQFF
TRBV3-1,16,NA,TRBD2,TRBJ2-7,TGTGCCAGCAGCTACCCTAGCGGGAGGGGGGGCTACGAGCAGTACTTC,CASSYPSGRGGYEQYF
TRBV29-1,14,few,NA,TRBJ1-2,TGCAGCGTCACCGGGACGGCCCCGGGGAATGGCTACACCTTC,CSVTGTAPGNGYTF
TRBV5-1,14,few,NA,TRBJ1-1,TGCGCCAGCAGCTCCCGGACGGTGAACACTGAAGCTTTCTTT,CASSSRTVNTEAFF